The sequence of this T cell receptor (beta chain) was determined in a study of CD8 T cells in Susac syndrome. The CDR3 contains 15 residues. Germline assignment: CDR1 LGHDT and CDR2 YNNKEL (reference sequence). After removal of 4 bases from V and 4 bases from J, the junction contained 2 bases not matched to a gene. This clonotype was seen a few times. After extraction with the RNeasy kit, roughly 0.45 to 1 ug of the RNA was reverse transcribed using random hexamers. TCRdb recomputed calls from the immunoSEQ multiplex PCR reads with MiXCR, one row per CDR3 protein. Among approximately 110,000 distinct CDR3 sequences listed, approximately 95% were seen once.

The V gene is TRBV3-1, the J gene TRBJ2-1; 12 positions match TRBD2. The origin of this receptor is a human donor with multiple sclerosis. The source material was CD8+ T cells from PBMCs. The CDR3 DNA reads as TGTGCCAGCAGCCGTGGGACTAGCGGGTACAATGAGCAGTTCTTC. Amino acid sequence: CASSRGTSGYNEQFF.